This T cell receptor (beta chain) was identified in a study of shared clonotypes between healthy human individuals (TCRdb year 2020). Concerning the study at large: The cohort included three men and a couple of women between 18 and 49 years of age. Libraries were prepared and TCR repertoires were sequenced by different laboratories using diverse techniques, in order to increase sequencing depth and limit assay-specific biases. Leukapheresis yielded between about 0.8 and 8.9 billion PBMCs per donor. For each donor, three plates each were used for CD4 naive and CD4 memory, two plates were used for CD8 naive, and one plate was used for CD8 memory. To estimate repertoire size and how much clonotype sharing occurs between individuals, the study deeply sequenced the blood TCR repertoires of roughly 5 healthy adults. Paper-wide results and their limitations: The genetic and exposure-history diversity represented was limited by the small number of donors. Compared with non-shared clonotypes, clonotypes shared by all four sorted-subset donors had higher generation probabilities. When several donors were compared, the shared fraction of clonotypes was 5% to 6.5% for naive CD4, around 3.5% for naive CD8, 2.3% for memory CD4, and 0.4% for memory CD8. Rarefaction of sorted-subset datasets indicated incomplete sequencing despite the large sequencing depth. Based on pairwise subsampling, the degree of clonotype sharing among donors was expected to be affected by sequencing depth. Sampling was restricted to blood, and TCR repertoires in tissue are likely to differ from TCR repertoires in blood. Larger estimated clonotype richness was generally found for naive subsets than for memory subsets.

CD8 naive samples were obtained by positive selection for CCR7 among CD45RO-negative cells, yielding a CD45RA+CCR7+ population from which TemRA cells were excluded. The donors were healthy, HIV-negative adults who had no recently reported acute infections or vaccinations. Only Caucasian adults living in Nashville, Tennessee, USA were represented among the donors. Blood was obtained by leukapheresis, after which PBMCs were separated by Ficoll-Histopaque density gradient centrifugation and cryopreserved in liquid nitrogen vapor phase. Analytical flow cytometry was used to check the purity and quantity of every magnetically sorted T cell population. Genomic DNA was isolated from each sorted fraction and quantified by UV absorbance on a Nanodrop 2000c. Using the deep immunoSEQ assay, multiplex PCR amplified TCR CDR3 regions from genomic DNA. Genomic DNA extracted from each cell subset was distributed evenly over all wells of several immunoSEQ 96-well plates, and each plate served as one replicate. For sorted subsets, around 0.2 ug of genomic DNA, equivalent to 30,000 or so T cell genomes, went into each replicate PCR. The purified libraries were quantified using a Qubit 3.0 fluorometer, sized with a Bioanalyzer 2100, and then quantified again using the KAPA Library Quantification kit. Every immunoSEQ 96-well plate was sequenced on a dedicated single-read 150-cycle Illumina NextSeq 550 flow cell. In the source study's methods: Because the immunoSEQ output included only junctional sequences and no quality scores, the filtering could not be the same as the filtering used for full-length reads. Sequences were annotated with PyIR, a Python wrapper for IgBLAST v1.9, and V/J genes and CDR3 were assigned using IMGT germline references. Any read was removed if the V/J assignment was weak (E-value above 1e-6), the CDR3 was missing, or the read contained stop codons, out-of-frame junctions, or ambiguous translated residues. A V3J clonotype was defined by an identical inferred V gene, J gene, and CDR3 amino acid sequence. The percentage overlap between two repertoires was calculated by dividing the number of shared unique clonotypes by the size of the smaller repertoire. RTK rarefaction, the Chao1 estimator, and Recon v2.1 estimates of unobserved clonotypes were used to assess repertoire richness. For all TCRbeta clonotypes obtained by the gDNA method from a few donors, generation probabilities were computed with OLGA. Drawn from immuneACCESS, this table holds only the in-frame rearrangements with V and J called that TCRdb kept. Clones are partly lost; checked studies trace under half to an unresolved V gene and leave the rest unexplained. V, J and clone size are taken as reported in that table, and D and trimming were inferred from the DNA itself. The sample data list roughly 850,000 clones, and approximately 97% of these were observed just once. The ten biggest clones cover about 0.22% of the sample.

CDR1 and CDR2 (SGHDT, YYEEEE) derive from the germline V gene. Spanning cysteine to phenylalanine, the CDR3 consists of 15 amino acids. Just the 45-base CDR3 DNA is kept, in frame starting at base 1. V is cut by 0 bases and J by 3 bases, and the space between the germline ends is 13 bases. There are a few counts of this clone. The clone's antigen remains unknown. Base quality data are lacking; no much larger clone is found one base away. The source of this sequence is a man aged 25 to 40 in good health. The V and J segments used are TRBV5-6 and TRBJ2-7, and perhaps TRBD2 as D gene, on 6 matching bases. Sequenced input: naive CD8+ T cells sorted from blood. The cell subset or site label, as the study defines it: CD45RA+CCR7+. In nucleotides, the sequence is TGTGCCAGCAGCTTGGAGGGACTTCTCCTCTACGAGCAGTACTTC. This is translated as CASSLEGLLLYEQYF.